The 25 T cell receptor beta chains listed next were all sequenced from one sample in a study of technical replicates of blood from several donors. Assay used: immunoSEQ multiplex PCR; TCRdb lists only in-frame clones, some missing. In the table there are about 71,000 clones, roughly 92% of which are singletons. The sequenced material came from T cells isolated from PBMCs. The receptors come from a human donor in good health.

This sequence joins TRBV7-9 and TRBJ2-1; no reliable D call. CDR3 length: 15 amino acids. V lost 1 base and J lost 8, with 15 bases in between. Germline V gene sequence: CDR1 SEHNR, CDR2 FQNEAQ (reference sequence). CDR3 sequence reads: CASSLDPGFSYEQFF. CDR3 sequence (DNA): TGTGCCAGCAGCTTAGACCCCGGGTTTAGCTATGAGCAGTTCTTC.

The chain is built from TRBV7-9 and TRBJ1-2, with 7 bases matching TRBD1. Germline-derived CDR1 and CDR2 are SEHNR and FQNEAQ (reference sequence). The CDR3 is 14 residues long. The V gene end was trimmed by 5 bases and the J gene end by 4 bases; junction bases not matched to a gene: 7. CDR3 bases: TGTGCCAGCAGCCAGACAGGGCTACCCTATGGCTACACCTTC. Translating it yields CASSQTGLPYGYTF.

The V and J genes are TRBV18 and TRBJ2-3; TRBD2 is a possible D gene (5 bases). V was trimmed by 3 bases and J by 0 bases, leaving 7 bases between them. There are 14 residues in the CDR3. CDR1 and CDR2 (germline): KGHSH, LQKENI. For the CDR3, the DNA is TGTGCCAGCTCACCTACGGGGAGCACAGATACGCAGTATTTT. It is translated as CASSPTGSTDTQYF.

CDR3 bases: TGTGCCAGCAGTTCAGGGTTGGGAGCTTTCTTT. Translating gives CASSSGLGAFF. The chain recombines TRBV6-5 with TRBJ1-1; D is perhaps TRBD1 (5 bases). The CDR3 has 11 amino acids. V was cut by 4 bases and J by 10 bases, with 10 bases left in between. Germline V CDR1 and CDR2: MNHEY, SVGAGI.

J is TRBJ2-1 and V is TRBV27; no firm D call. Deletions cut 1 base from V and 5 bases from J, with 6 bases between. The CDR3 totals 13 residues. The germline CDR1 and CDR2 sequences are MNHEY and SMNVEV (reference sequence). CDR3 in amino acids: CASSLFLNNEQFF. DNA for the CDR3: TGTGCCAGCAGTTTATTCCTAAACAATGAGCAGTTCTTC.

The chain uses TRBV4-1 and TRBJ2-3; 8 bases agree with TRBD2. CDR1 MGHRA and CDR2 YSYEKL come from the germline V gene. J gave up 0 bases and V 10 bases, and 9 bases lay outside the gene matches. This CDR3 is 15 amino acids long. The CDR3 protein is CATGLALGSTDTQYF. Here the CDR3 DNA reads TGCGCCACCGGACTAGCTTTGGGGAGCACAGATACGCAGTATTTT.

The J gene is TRBJ2-2, the V gene TRBV30, with D possibly being TRBD2 (6 bases). Between the trimmed V and J ends, which lost 0 bases and 5 bases, there was a span of 19 bases. The V gene's germline CDR1 is GTSNPN and CDR2 SVGIG (reference sequence). The CDR3 extends over 17 amino acids. CDR3 in DNA: TGTGCCTGGAGTGTGGAAGGGAATAGCGGTGGAACCGGGGAGCTGTTTTTT. Residues: CAWSVEGNSGGTGELFF.

The chain links TRBV19 to TRBJ1-2; D is unclear. V lost 5 bases and J 2 bases, leaving 18 bases between the germline ends. Germline lookup yields CDR1 LNHDA and CDR2 SQIVND (reference sequence). The CDR3 loop spans 16 amino acids. CDR3 coding DNA: TGTGCCAGTAGTCCCGAGGGCGGCTGGCCCAACTATGGCTACACCTTC. It encodes CASSPEGGWPNYGYTF.

The chain uses TRBV5-4 and TRBJ2-3; TRBD2 matches at 14 bases. Unmatched junction bases numbered 6, after V lost 0 bases and J lost 0 bases. The CDR3 covers 19 residues. Germline CDR1 reads SGHNT; CDR2 reads YYREEE (reference sequence). Written as DNA, the CDR3 is TGTGCCAGCAGCTTGGATTCGACTAGCGGGAGGGCTAGCACAGATACGCAGTATTTT. Its protein is CASSLDSTSGRASTDTQYF.

The chain employs TRBV9 and TRBJ1-2, with D perhaps matching TRBD1 (5 bases). Germline CDR1 is SGDLS and CDR2 is YYNGEE. This CDR3 region has 13 residues. Trimming took 3 bases from V and 8 from J, leaving 14 bases between them. The CDR3 region is CASSALGVGGYTF. In nucleotides, the CDR3 is TGTGCCAGCAGCGCCCTAGGGGTCGGGGGCTACACCTTC.

The rearrangement joins TRBV9 to TRBJ1-1; D not certain. Trimming took 4 bases from V and 6 from J, leaving 10 bases between them. Germline CDR1 SGDLS, CDR2 YYNGEE. CDR3 length equals 12 residues. The CDR3 sequence is CASSTRGSEAFF. The CDR3 DNA follows: TGTGCCAGCAGCACTCGAGGGTCTGAAGCTTTCTTT.

The rearrangement uses TRBV19 and TRBJ2-5; possibly TRBD1 for D (6 bases). Trimming took 6 bases from V and 5 from J, leaving 13 bases between them. Germline loops: CDR1 LNHDA, CDR2 SQIVND (reference sequence). The CDR3 consists of 13 residues. CDR3 DNA sequence: TGTGCCAGTAGCCTCGACAGGTTGGAGACCCAGTACTTC. It encodes CASSLDRLETQYF.

The rearrangement uses TRBV5-1 and TRBJ2-6; the match to TRBD1 covers 7 bases. CDR3 size: 15 residues. J gave up 2 bases and V 4 bases, and 3 bases lay outside the gene matches. Germline CDR1 SGHRS, CDR2 YFSETQ. The CDR3 spells CASSPTGAGANVLTF. The CDR3 DNA reads TGCGCCAGCAGCCCAACAGGGGCTGGGGCCAACGTCCTGACTTTC.

This chain connects TRBV4-3 to TRBJ1-2, with 9 nucleotides matching TRBD1. The germline V gene has CDR1 LGHNA and CDR2 YSLEER. V gave up 4 bases and J gave up 8 bases; unmatched junction bases: 11. The CDR3 length is 15 residues. Here the CDR3 DNA reads TGCGCCAGCAGCCCGTCAGGGACAGGGAAGGACGGCTACACCTTC. It encodes CASSPSGTGKDGYTF.

CDR3 amino acids: CASSLEGQGGYEQYF. CDR3 in DNA: TGCGCCAGCAGCTTGGAGGGTCAGGGTGGCTACGAGCAGTACTTC. V gene TRBV5-1 combines with J gene TRBJ2-7, with D possibly TRBD1 on 5 matching bases. Between the trimmed V and J ends, which lost 0 bases and 3 bases, there was a span of 13 bases. Germline V gene sequence: CDR1 SGHRS, CDR2 YFSETQ. This CDR3 is built from 15 residues. Variable domain in full (rest from reference TRBV5-1 and TRBJ2-7): KAGVTQTPRYLIKTRGQQVTLSCSPISGHRSVSWYQQTPGQGLQFLFEYFSETQRNKGNFPGRFSGRQFSNSRSEMNVSTLELGDSALYLCASSLEGQGGYEQYFGPGTRLTVT.

This chain uses TRBV5-6 with TRBJ1-2; no reliable D call. CDR1 and CDR2 from the germline V gene are SGHDT and YYEEEE. V was pared by 3 bases and J by 8 bases, with 11 bases between. The CDR3 is 12 amino acids. The CDR3 DNA is TGTGCCAGCAGCTACGACACTAGCGGCTACACCTTC. This sequence encodes CASSYDTSGYTF.

This clone was observed a handful of times. This chain links TRBV14 with TRBJ1-5; D is perhaps TRBD1 (6 bases). This CDR3 comprises 18 residues. Looked up from germline, CDR1 is SGHDN and CDR2 is FVKESK. The V end was cut by 4 bases, the J end by 0 bases, with 19 bases between. The CDR3 DNA sequence: TGTGCCAGCAGCCGAGAGGAGGAGCAGGGGCATAGCAATCAGCCCCAGCATTTT. Translated: CASSREEEQGHSNQPQHF.

This clone was observed once. The chain carries TRBV7-9 and TRBJ2-3; weak D call: TRBD2 (5 bases). CDR3 length: 18 residues. V lost 2 bases to trimming and J lost 7 bases, with 25 bases between them. Germline assignment: CDR1 SEHNR and CDR2 FQNEAQ (reference sequence). CDR3 DNA sequence: TGTGCCAGCAGCTTAAGCCGCTCTAGCCGCGTCTTTGTTTATACGCAGTATTTT. Translating gives CASSLSRSSRVFVYTQYF.

The chain uses TRBV6-6 and TRBJ2-7; 14 positions match TRBD2. The CDR3 is made up of 16 amino acids. Unmatched junction bases numbered 9, after V lost 5 bases and J lost 6 bases. In germline, CDR1 is MNHNY, CDR2 SVGAGI (reference sequence). For the CDR3, the DNA is TGTGCCAGCAGTCTAGGACTAGCGGGAGGTAGATCCGAGCAGTACTTC. It translates to CASSLGLAGGRSEQYF.

CDR3 nucleotides: TGTGCCAGCAGCCAAGATATGGCCTTTAGCACAGATACGCAGTATTTT. Translation: CASSQDMAFSTDTQYF. The V gene is TRBV4-2, the J gene TRBJ2-3; D not resolved. In germline, CDR1 is LGHNA, CDR2 YNFKEQ. This CDR3 is 16 amino acids long. Between the trimmed V and J ends, which lost 0 bases and 0 bases, there was a span of 10 bases.

This clone came up once. The gene calls are TRBV7-8 and TRBJ1-1; a possible D gene is TRBD1 (5 bases). V was shortened by 0 bases and J by 0 bases, with 8 bases between the two germline ends. From germline, CDR1 is SGHVS and CDR2 FQNEAQ. The CDR3 is 15 residues long. CDR3 bases: TGTGCCAGCAGCTTAGCGACGGGGGTGAACACTGAAGCTTTCTTT. Residues: CASSLATGVNTEAFF.

The rearrangement uses TRBV5-1 and TRBJ2-3; D might be TRBD2 (6 bases). This CDR3 region has 15 residues. V dropped 0 bases and J dropped 0 bases, with 8 bases sitting between them. The germline V gene encodes CDR1 SGHRS and CDR2 YFSETQ. The CDR3, as DNA: TGCGCCAGCAGCTTGGTAGCGGAGAGCACAGATACGCAGTATTTT. Translating it yields CASSLVAESTDTQYF. The full variable domain, in which reference TRBV5-1 and TRBJ2-3 provide the parts outside the CDR3, is KAGVTQTPRYLIKTRGQQVTLSCSPISGHRSVSWYQQTPGQGLQFLFEYFSETQRNKGNFPGRFSGRQFSNSRSEMNVSTLELGDSALYLCASSLVAESTDTQYFGPGTRLTVL.

This chain links TRBV5-6 with TRBJ1-4; TRBD1 matches at 9 bases. The germline gives CDR1 SGHDT, CDR2 YYEEEE. V lost 4 bases and J lost 7; bases outside the gene matches: 8. The CDR3 has 15 amino acids. CDR3 in amino acids: CASSLRTGAGEKLFF. In DNA, the CDR3 is TGTGCCAGCAGCCTCCGGACAGGGGCGGGTGAAAAACTGTTTTTT.

This sequence joins TRBV6-6 and TRBJ1-2, with TRBD1 identical over 9 bases. V was pared by 7 bases and J by 7 bases, with 4 bases of the junction left unmatched. Germline V lookup: CDR1 MNHNY, CDR2 SVGAGI (reference sequence). The CDR3 extends over 12 amino acids. CDR3 residues: CASNPGQGGYTF. DNA of the CDR3: TGTGCCAGCAACCCGGGACAGGGTGGCTACACCTTC.

The rearrangement links TRBV7-3 to TRBJ2-2; D is possibly TRBD2 (6 bases). V was shortened by 2 bases and J by 8 bases, with 12 bases between the two germline ends. The germline V gene encodes CDR1 SGHTA and CDR2 FQGTGA. This CDR3 is 14 amino acids long. CDR3 protein: CASSLAGLGGELFF. The CDR3 DNA follows: TGTGCCAGCAGCTTAGCGGGGCTCGGTGGGGAGCTGTTTTTT. Filled out from reference TRBV7-3 and TRBJ2-2, the complete variable domain reads GAGVSQTPSNKVTEKGKYVELRCDPISGHTALYWYRQSLGQGPEFLIYFQGTGAADDSGLPNDRFFAVRPEGSVSTLKIQRTERGDSAVYLCASSLAGLGGELFFGEGSRLTVL.